The rows below give T cell receptor beta chains drawn from one sample of a study of blood T cell repertoires in COVID-19. The data were produced by immunoSEQ multiplex PCR, yet TCRdb's version contains in-frame clones alone and is incomplete. The sample yields roughly 180,000 clones, roughly 82% seen once. The sample consisted of PBMCs or T cells enriched from blood (not recorded which). The receptors originated from a man aged 50-59 years who had recovered from COVID-19. Both conserved end residues are part of each CDR3. Each record gives: J gene, V gene, clone size, D gene, CDR3 protein, CDR3 DNA. A D gene is named only where the DNA matches it firmly. Rows give clone size only sometimes, using once, few, many, or a class for an expanded clone.

TRBJ1-1 | TRBV5-1 | NA | TRBD1 | CASSFTGVGTTEAFF | TGCGCCAGCAGCTTCACAGGGGTCGGGACCACTGAAGCTTTCTTT
TRBJ2-7 | TRBV5-1 | once | TRBD1 | CASSGVKTGGTYEQYF | TGCGCCAGCAGCGGGGTCAAGACAGGGGGAACCTACGAGCAGTACTTC
TRBJ1-3 | TRBV28 | NA | NA | CASSWARGSNTIYF | TGTGCCAGCAGTTGGGCCCGGGGATCTAACACCATATATTTT
TRBJ2-5 | TRBV7-9 | NA | TRBD1 | CASSSPGQGWETQYF | TGTGCCAGCAGCTCGCCGGGACAGGGTTGGGAGACCCAGTACTTC
TRBJ2-7 | TRBV3-1/TRBV3-2 | NA | TRBD1 | CASSSLGGGTGPYEQYF | TGTGCCAGCAGCTCTCTGGGCGGCGGGACAGGTCCCTACGAGCAGTACTTC
TRBJ2-7 | TRBV21-1 | NA | NA | CASSKEETSGILPHEQYF | TGTGCCAGCAGCAAAGAGGAAACTAGCGGGATCTTACCCCACGAGCAGTACTTC
TRBJ1-1 | TRBV19 | NA | TRBD1 | CASSRPGQASTEAFF | TGTGCCAGTAGTAGGCCGGGACAGGCAAGTACTGAAGCTTTCTTT
TRBJ2-1 | TRBV7-8 | NA | TRBD2 | CASSYKLLAGLHNEQFF | TGTGCCAGCAGCTATAAGTTACTAGCGGGTCTCCACAATGAGCAGTTCTTC
TRBJ2-2 | TRBV19 | NA | NA | CASSSVHTGELFF | TGTGCCAGTAGTAGCGTCCACACCGGGGAGCTGTTTTTT
TRBJ2-7 | TRBV5-4 | NA | TRBD1 | CASSHGTADGYEQYF | TGTGCCAGCAGCCACGGGACAGCGGACGGGTACGAGCAGTACTTC
TRBJ1-2 | TRBV6-6 | NA | NA | CASSYSGTSYGYTF | TGTGCCAGCAGTTACTCGGGCACGTCGTATGGCTACACCTTC
TRBJ1-6 | TRBV19 | NA | TRBD1 | CASSVGQGTSSYNSPLHF | TGTGCCAGTAGTGTTGGACAGGGAACCAGCTCCTATAATTCACCCCTCCACTTT
TRBJ1-3 | TRBV7-8 | NA | NA | CASSPGSYSGNTIYF | TGTGCCAGCAGCCCAGGATCCTACTCTGGAAACACCATATATTTT
TRBJ2-5 | TRBV19 | once | NA | CASSIQGTQETQYF | TGTGCCAGTAGTATACAGGGGACCCAAGAGACCCAGTACTTC
TRBJ2-3 | TRBV28 | few | TRBD1 | CASSTGQGLGTDTQYF | TGTGCCAGCAGTACGGGACAGGGCTTAGGCACAGATACGCAGTATTTT
TRBJ2-7 | TRBV10-1 | NA | TRBD1 | CASSVGTGPYEQYF | TGCGCCAGCAGTGTAGGGACAGGACCCTACGAGCAGTACTTC
TRBJ2-2 | TRBV5-1 | NA | TRBD1 | CASSLGQGSNTGELFF | TGCGCCAGCAGCTTGGGACAGGGATCGAACACCGGGGAGCTGTTTTTT
TRBJ1-2 | TRBV6-5 | NA | NA | CASSFLDGHNYGYTF | TGTGCCAGCAGTTTTTTGGACGGACATAACTATGGCTACACCTTC
TRBJ2-7 | TRBV19 | NA | NA | CASSIGSSDGYYEQYF | TGTGCCAGTAGTATAGGCTCTAGCGATGGGTACTACGAGCAGTACTTC
TRBJ2-1 | TRBV11-3 | NA | TRBD2 | CASSFSGSSYNEQFF | TGTGCCAGCAGCTTTAGCGGGAGCTCCTACAATGAGCAGTTCTTC
TRBJ2-1 | TRBV11-3 | NA | TRBD2 | CASSLGPSGNNEQFF | TGTGCCAGCAGCTTAGGGCCTAGCGGGAACAATGAGCAGTTCTTC
TRBJ2-2 | TRBV7-8 | NA | TRBD1 | CASSPQGAGTGELFF | TGTGCCAGCAGCCCCCAGGGGGCGGGGACCGGGGAGCTGTTTTTT
TRBJ1-1 | TRBV19 | NA | TRBD1 | CASSSTGGLNTEAFF | TGTGCCAGTAGTTCAACAGGGGGTCTGAACACTGAAGCTTTCTTT
TRBJ1-1 | TRBV27 | NA | NA | CASSFTGQGLTEAFF | TGTGCCAGCAGTTTTACAGGGCAGGGTTTGACTGAAGCTTTCTTT
TRBJ2-6 | TRBV27 | NA | NA | CASSDEGFRVNVLTF | TGTGCCAGCAGTGATGAGGGATTTCGGGTCAACGTCCTGACTTTC
TRBJ2-2 | TRBV19 | NA | TRBD2 | CASSRRLAGGLNTGELFF | TGTGCCAGTAGTCGAAGACTAGCGGGAGGCCTCAACACCGGGGAGCTGTTTTTT
TRBJ2-3 | TRBV19 | NA | TRBD2 | CASSTGSVLAGGSDTQYF | TGTGCCAGTAGTACTGGGAGTGTGTTAGCGGGAGGCTCAGATACGCAGTATTTT
TRBJ1-2 | TRBV19 | NA | NA | CASSGGGRGYTF | TGTGCCAGTAGTGGGGGGGGCCGTGGCTACACCTTC
TRBJ2-7 | TRBV14 | NA | TRBD1 | CASSPYGDRGTEQYF | TGTGCCAGCAGCCCCTACGGAGACAGGGGGACCGAGCAGTACTTC
TRBJ2-6 | TRBV15 | NA | NA | CATSRDYFQGSSGANVLTF | TGTGCCACCAGCAGAGATTATTTTCAGGGCAGCTCTGGGGCCAACGTCCTGACTTTC
TRBJ2-3 | TRBV24-1 | NA | NA | CATSDSKPSPADTQYF | TGTGCCACCAGTGATAGTAAACCATCCCCAGCAGATACGCAGTATTTT
TRBJ2-7 | TRBV10-3 | NA | NA | CATRDGTYEQYF | TGTGCCACGCGGGACGGTACCTACGAGCAGTACTTC
TRBJ2-1 | TRBV24-1 | NA | NA | CATSDPRSSYNEQFF | TGTGCCACCAGTGATCCTCGTAGCTCCTACAATGAGCAGTTCTTC
TRBJ1-3 | TRBV10-3 | NA | TRBD1 | CAISEFSRGRGTIYF | TGTGCCATCAGTGAGTTTAGCAGGGGGAGAGGCACCATATATTTT
TRBJ1-3 | TRBV19 | NA | NA | CASSIVRTLSSGNTIYF | TGTGCCAGTAGTATAGTTCGAACCCTCAGCTCTGGAAACACCATATATTTT
TRBJ2-7 | TRBV5-5 | NA | NA | CASSASMDNYEQYF | TGTGCCAGCAGCGCATCCATGGACAACTACGAGCAGTACTTC
TRBJ2-4 | TRBV7-9 | NA | TRBD2 | CASSRGASGAKNIQYF | TGTGCCAGCAGTCGTGGGGCTAGCGGAGCCAAAAACATTCAGTACTTC
TRBJ2-7 | TRBV5-1 | NA | TRBD2 | CASSAGTSGTYEQYF | TGCGCCAGCAGCGCTGGGACTAGCGGCACCTACGAGCAGTACTTC
TRBJ2-7 | TRBV16 | NA | TRBD1 | CASSRDRGGEQYF | TGTGCCAGCAGCCGGGACAGGGGTGGCGAGCAGTACTTC
TRBJ2-7 | TRBV6-5 | NA | NA | CALKGLRSYEQYF | TGTGCCTTGAAGGGGCTAAGGAGTTACGAGCAGTACTTC
TRBJ1-5 | TRBV7-9 | NA | TRBD1 | CASSPDRGLSNQPQHF | TGTGCCAGCAGCCCGGACAGGGGGCTCAGCAATCAGCCCCAGCATTTT
TRBJ2-2 | TRBV12-3/TRBV12-4 | NA | NA | CASLRTGELFF | TGTGCCAGCCTTAGAACCGGGGAGCTGTTTTTT